Given below is one T cell receptor (beta chain) in context. V was clipped by 5 bases and J by 2 bases, with 9 bases between them. CDR1 is SEHNR and CDR2 is FQNEAQ in the germline V gene (reference sequence). The CDR3 extends over 13 amino acids. This sample stems from a study of cytomegalovirus exposure and HLA in healthy donors. PCR amplification relied on 60 Vbeta primers (plus 13 Jbeta primers). Produced via immunoSEQ multiplex PCR; TCRdb's table is partial and in-frame only. The sample has fewer than 250,000 clones, about 69% seen once. The sequenced sample consisted of PBMCs. The chain carries TRBV7-9 and TRBJ1-2, with a possible D match to TRBD1 (5 bases). This clonotype was obtained from a man aged 25-40 years in good health and CMV-seropositive. This CDR3 is CASSLGGNYGYTF. As DNA, the CDR3 is TGTGCCAGCAGCCTCGGGGGGAACTATGGCTACACCTTC.